The rows below give T cell receptor beta chains drawn from one sample of a study of glioma-infiltrating T cells. TCRdb processed the multiplex PCR reads anew with MiXCR; each CDR3 protein has one entry. The sample lists some 17,000 distinct CDR3 sequences, over 45% occurring once. The sample taken for sequencing was glioma tissue, nonneoplastic brain tissue, or PBMCs (not recorded which). These receptors all stem from a human donor with low-grade glioma or glioblastoma, undergoing nonglioma brain surgery, or in good health (not recorded which). Both conserved end residues are part of each CDR3. Each record gives: V gene, J gene, D gene, clone size, CDR3 DNA, CDR3 protein. D genes are given only for firm matches. Not all rows give a size; the values are once, few, many and, for expanded clones, a class.

>TRBV20-1|TRBJ1-2|-|-
TGCAGTGCTAGAGGGGTCAGTGACAACTATGGCTACACCTTC
CSARGVSDNYGYTF
>TRBV7-9|TRBJ1-5|-|many
TGTGCCAGCAGCCTTGCCCGGGACGGCAATCAGCCCCAGCATTTT
CASSLARDGNQPQHF
>TRBV19|TRBJ2-3|-|-
TGTGCCAGTAGTATTTGGGGCTTCGGGGAGAGCACAGATACGCAGTATTTT
CASSIWGFGESTDTQYF
>TRBV6-2/TRBV6-3|TRBJ1-1|TRBD1|few
TGTGCCAGCAGTCTGACAGGGGGCGACACTGAAGCTTTCTTT
CASSLTGGDTEAFF
>TRBV6-1|TRBJ2-7|-|-
TGTGCTAGCAGCCTCCTTTCTGGGGTGACCTACAATGAGCAGTACTTC
CASSLLSGVTYNEQYF
>TRBV6-1|TRBJ2-3|-|once
TGTGCCAGCAGATTCGACTCGACAGATACGCAGTATTTT
CASRFDSTDTQYF
>TRBV20-1|TRBJ1-1|TRBD1|once
TGCAGTGCTAGACAAACCGGGACAGTGAACACTGAAGCTTTCTTT
CSARQTGTVNTEAFF
>TRBV20-1|TRBJ2-1|-|-
TGCAGTGCTACTAAACTAGGGGGTGAGCAGTTCTTC
CSATKLGGEQFF
>TRBV28|TRBJ1-1|-|-
TGTGCCAGCAGTTCCCTCCCCGGACTGATGAAAAACACTGAAACTTTCTTT
CASSSLPGLMKNTETFF
>TRBV20-1|TRBJ2-6|-|-
TGCAGTGCTAGAGATGTACCTCTAGATCCGGGGGCCAACGTCCTGACTTTC
CSARDVPLDPGANVLTF
>TRBV24-1|TRBJ1-5|-|few
TGTGCCACCAGTGATACGGGCAATCAGCCCCAGCATTTT
CATSDTGNQPQHF
>TRBV6-9|TRBJ2-7|-|-
TGTGCCAGCACCAAGGACGGAAACTCCTACGAGCAGTACTTC
CASTKDGNSYEQYF
>TRBV20-1|TRBJ2-3|TRBD2|-
TGCAGTGCTTTGAAGGCGGGAGGGCCGGGGACGCAGTATTTT
CSALKAGGPGTQYF
>TRBV28|TRBJ1-1|TRBD1|-
TGTGCCAGCAGTGACAGGGGGCGTGATGAAGCTTTCTTT
CASSDRGRDEAFF
>TRBV6-6|TRBJ1-1|-|few
TGTGCCAGCAGTTACGTGGGGACCGACACTGAAGCTTTCTTT
CASSYVGTDTEAFF
>TRBV11-2|TRBJ1-4|TRBD1|few
TGTGCCAGCAGCTTGGGACAGGGGTATGGAACTAATGAAAAACTGTTTTTT
CASSLGQGYGTNEKLFF
>TRBV6-2/TRBV6-3|TRBJ2-3|-|many
TGTGCCAGCACCACAAAAGGTAGCACAGATACGCAGTATTTT
CASTTKGSTDTQYF
>TRBV6-2/TRBV6-3|TRBJ1-1|-|few
TGTGCCAGCAGTCGAAGTGAGGGAACTGAAGCTTTCTTT
CASSRSEGTEAFF
>TRBV28|TRBJ1-5|-|-
TGTGCCAGCAGTCCCACCGAGACAGGAAATAGCAATCAGCCCCAGCATTTT
CASSPTETGNSNQPQHF
>TRBV27|TRBJ2-1|TRBD1|-
TGTGCCAGCAGTTCACGGACAGGTTCGGCCTACAATAAGCAGTTCTTC
CASSSRTGSAYNKQFF
>TRBV28|TRBJ1-1|-|-
TGTGCCAGCAGTTTTAGGGGGGAGGGTTTCTTT
CASSFRGEGFF
>TRBV6-9|TRBJ2-1|-|-
TGTGCCAGCAGTTACTCCAACCCAGTCTACAATGAGCAGTTCTTC
CASSYSNPVYNEQFF
>TRBV6-2/TRBV6-3|TRBJ2-1|-|-
TGTGCCAGCAGTTTCGCGGGTATCAAGTTCTTC
CASSFAGIKFF
>TRBV20-1|TRBJ2-7|TRBD2|-
TGCAGTGCCCGAACTAGCGGGAACTCCTACGAGCAGTACTTC
CSARTSGNSYEQYF
>TRBV3-1|TRBJ2-5|-|many
TGTGCCAGCAGCCTATCAGAGACCCAGTACTTC
CASSLSETQYF
>TRBV6-6|TRBJ1-3|-|-
TGTGCCAGCAGTTACTCGAGAGCAAGCTCTGGAAACACCATATATTTT
CASSYSRASSGNTIYF
>TRBV6-2/TRBV6-3|TRBJ2-3|TRBD1|-
TGTGCCAGCAGTTACGCCGGGACAGGGACAGATACGCAGTATTTT
CASSYAGTGTDTQYF
>TRBV5-4|TRBJ1-1|-|few
TGTGCCAGCAGGGATCGTGCATCGGGCACTGAAGCTTTCTTT
CASRDRASGTEAFF
>TRBV20-1|TRBJ2-1|TRBD2|-
TGCAGTGCTGGGAGGACTAGCTCCTACAATGAGCAGTTCTTC
CSAGRTSSYNEQFF
>TRBV5-5|TRBJ1-1|-|many
TGTGCCAGCAGCTTTTTGAATGAAGCTTTCTTT
CASSFLNEAFF
>TRBV3-1|TRBJ1-1|-|-
TGTGCCAGCAGCCATGTGGACAGTGAAGCTTTCTTT
CASSHVDSEAFF
>TRBV28|TRBJ1-2|-|-
TGTGCCACCGTGGAAGCCCTCTCCTCCTATGGCTACACCTTC
CATVEALSSYGYTF
>TRBV28|TRBJ1-6|-|-
TGTGCCAGCAGTTCGCCCCCGGGGTCCGAGGGTTCACCCCTCCACTTT
CASSSPPGSEGSPLHF
>TRBV27|TRBJ2-1|-|once
TGTGCCAGCAGTTTAGGGCTAGGCTACAATGAGCAGTTCTTC
CASSLGLGYNEQFF
>TRBV6-2/TRBV6-3|TRBJ1-1|TRBD1|-
TGTGCCAGCAGTTACCTGGGACAGTACCCTGAAGCTTTCTTT
CASSYLGQYPEAFF
>TRBV4-1|TRBJ2-1|-|many
TGCGCCAGCAGCCCCGAAGGGCTCAGCTCCTACAATGAGCAGTTCTTC
CASSPEGLSSYNEQFF
>TRBV7-2|TRBJ1-5|-|-
TGTGCCAGCAGCCCCCCAGGTAGCAATCAGCCCCAGCATTTT
CASSPPGSNQPQHF
>TRBV6-2/TRBV6-3|TRBJ2-1|TRBD1|-
TGTGCCAGCAGTTACTCGAATTGGGACAGGGGCTACAATGAGCAGTTCTTC
CASSYSNWDRGYNEQFF
>TRBV27|TRBJ1-1|-|-
TGTGCCAGCAGTTCGAGAACAACTAACACTGAAGCTTTCTTT
CASSSRTTNTEAFF
>TRBV7-2|TRBJ2-3|TRBD2|-
TGTGCCAGCAGCTTATACCCAGGGCCCGCGGGAGGGCTAACAGATACGCAGTATTTT
CASSLYPGPAGGLTDTQYF
>TRBV20-1|TRBJ2-1|-|-
TGCCGCGGGTGGGGGAAGGGAGTCAATGAGCAGTTCTTC
CRGWGKGVNEQFF
>TRBV7-6|TRBJ2-2|-|many
TGTGCCAGCAGCTTAGCGGGCGGGGAGCTGTTTTTT
CASSLAGGELFF
>TRBV7-2|TRBJ2-7|-|many
TGTGCCAGCAGCTTAGAGGCGGAGTACGAGCAGTACTTC
CASSLEAEYEQYF
>TRBV6-2/TRBV6-3|TRBJ2-7|-|-
TGTGCCAGCAGTTACGTACGGTCCTACGAGCAGTACTTC
CASSYVRSYEQYF
>TRBV6-5|TRBJ2-5|-|-
TGTGCCAGCAGTTACTCGAGGAAGGAGCTGGAGACCCAGTACTTC
CASSYSRKELETQYF
>TRBV7-2|TRBJ1-2|-|many
TGTGCCAGCAGCTTTAGGCAGACTAACTATGGCTACACCTTC
CASSFRQTNYGYTF
>TRBV15|TRBJ2-3|-|-
TGTGCCACCGGCATTCGACACACAGATACACAGTATTTT
CATGIRHTDTQYF
>TRBV27|TRBJ2-7|TRBD2|-
TGTGTTAGCAGTCTCAGGGAGGGGACCTACGAGCAGTACTTC
CVSSLREGTYEQYF
>TRBV7-6|TRBJ2-1|-|-
TGTGCCAGCACCCCGAGAAGTTCCTACAATGAGCAGTTCTTC
CASTPRSSYNEQFF
>TRBV4-1|TRBJ2-1|-|medium-sized
TGCGCCAGCAGCCAAGGATCTTTGCCAAATCTGTTCTTC
CASSQGSLPNLFF
>TRBV6-2/TRBV6-3|TRBJ1-6|-|once
TGTGCCAGCAGTTACCTGCGGGTCGATTCACCCCTCCACTTT
CASSYLRVDSPLHF
>TRBV6-2/TRBV6-3|TRBJ1-1|-|-
TGTGCCAGCAGTTACGATAGGACACCGAACACTGAAGCTTTCTTT
CASSYDRTPNTEAFF
>TRBV3-1|TRBJ1-2|TRBD1|-
TGTGCCAGCACCACCCAGGGGGATGGCTACACCTTC
CASTTQGDGYTF
>TRBV6-6|TRBJ2-7|-|-
TGTGCCAGCAGTTACTCGCACATGACGAACTACAAGCAGTACTTC
CASSYSHMTNYKQYF
>TRBV27|TRBJ1-1|-|few
TGTGCCAGCAAACAGAACACTGAAGCTTTCTTT
CASKQNTEAFF
>TRBV20-1|TRBJ2-3|-|-
TGCAGTGCTCAAAAAGGGGGAGGCTCCTCGTGGACGCAGTATTTT
CSAQKGGGSSWTQYF
>TRBV27|TRBJ2-1|-|-
TGTGCCAGCAGTAGACGACTAGGGGTAACTCATTACCAGTTCTTC
CASSRRLGVTHYQFF
>TRBV20-1|TRBJ2-7|TRBD2|-
TGCAGTGCTAGACCGAGACTAGCGGGTTACGAGCAGTACTTC
CSARPRLAGYEQYF
>TRBV7-8|TRBJ2-7|-|many
TGTGCCAGCAGCCGGCTAGGTGCCTACGAGCAGTACTTC
CASSRLGAYEQYF